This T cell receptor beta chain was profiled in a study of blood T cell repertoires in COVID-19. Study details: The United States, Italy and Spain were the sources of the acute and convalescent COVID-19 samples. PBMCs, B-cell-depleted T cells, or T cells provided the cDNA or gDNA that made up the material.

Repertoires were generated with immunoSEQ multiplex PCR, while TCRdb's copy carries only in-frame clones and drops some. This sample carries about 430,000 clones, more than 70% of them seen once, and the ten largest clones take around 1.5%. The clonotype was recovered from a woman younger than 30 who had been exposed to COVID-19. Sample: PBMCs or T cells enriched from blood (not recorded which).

The CDR3 DNA sequence: TGTGCCAGCAGCGCCCTTAGGCAGTTCTTC. Translated: CASSALRQFF. The rearrangement joins TRBV7-6 to TRBJ2-1; D gene uncertain. Germline loops: CDR1 SGHVS, CDR2 FNYEAQ. The CDR3 is 10 amino acids. Trimming cost V 5 bases and J 12 bases, with 8 bases left between them.